This T cell receptor beta chain stems from a study of T cell repertoires in cytomegalovirus infection (dated by TCRdb to the late 2010s). In the study overall: Donor HLA type was relevant to the analysis, as public TCR beta signatures indicated carriage of CMV infection together with the matching HLA type. Overall results and qualifications from the work: The ex vivo response was dominated by HLA-C-restricted CMV-specific TCR beta clonotypes, which also provided the single most frequent clonotype in two of eight donors. In both this cohort and an independent roughly 400-donor cohort, the cumulative frequency of public TCR beta family members distinguished carriers of CMV infection plus the relevant HLA type.

This clonotype was seen many times. Its antigen is still unknown. No base qualities exist here, and no much larger clone lies one base off it. V sheds 2 bases and J sheds 0 bases, leaving 8 bases between their ends. CDR1 and CDR2 were assigned from the germline V gene as SGHDN and FVKESK. The CDR3 measures 16 amino acids from cysteine to phenylalanine. The entry retains the CDR3 DNA only, 48 bases that are in frame from base 1. The instrument was an Illumina HiSeq 1500. Using fastp at Q25 and MiXCR, TCRdb reprocessed the public reads and kept productive beta chains. Every CDR3 protein is listed once, alongside the most common genes and DNA of its rows. This sample gives under 350,000 distinct CDR3 sequences in total; around 10% of them show up just once. Jointly, the top ten make up over 2.5% of the sample.

Specimen: PBMCs. The sequence came from a human donor in good health (CMV status not recorded). Some clones in this sample may be carry-over from other donors' samples. The chain is encoded by TRBV14 joined to TRBJ1-6; no D gene call is confident. The nucleotides read TGTGCCAGCAGCCAATCCTGGAGCTCCTATAATTCACCCCTCCACTTT. It translates as CASSQSWSSYNSPLHF.